These 20 T cell receptor beta chains share one sample of origin, sequenced in a study of blood T cell repertoires in COVID-19. Repertoires were generated with immunoSEQ multiplex PCR, while TCRdb's copy carries only in-frame clones and drops some. This sample has about 500,000 clones, with approximately 88% found just once. Sequencing was performed on peripheral blood. The receptors here all came from a woman between 50 and 59 years old with COVID-19, enrolled during active disease.

CDR3 coding DNA: TGTGCCAGCAGCCCAGGGAGGGACACTGAAGCTTTCTTT. It specifies CASSPGRDTEAFF. The J gene is TRBJ1-1, the V gene TRBV9; possibly TRBD1 for D (5 bases). The V end was cut by 4 bases, the J end by 3 bases, with 10 bases between. The CDR3 spans 13 residues. In germline, CDR1 is SGDLS, CDR2 YYNGEE.

The chain couples TRBV9 to TRBJ2-7; 8 nucleotides match TRBD1. Looked up from germline, CDR1 is SGDLS and CDR2 is YYNGEE. This CDR3 is 14 amino acids long. V shed 3 bases and J 3 bases; nucleotides not matched to a gene: 5. CDR3 sequence: CASSDGTGVYEQYF. The CDR3 nucleotides are TGTGCCAGCAGCGACGGGACAGGAGTCTACGAGCAGTACTTC.

The chain carries TRBV11-2 and TRBJ1-1, with D maybe TRBD1 (5 bases). Trimming removed 5 bases from V and 4 bases from J, with 17 bases in between. Germline-derived CDR1 and CDR2 are SGHAT and FQNNGV. This CDR3 contains 15 residues. In DNA, the CDR3 is TGTGCCAGCAGCGGACGCCGGGACTGGTTCACTGAAGCTTTCTTT. Amino acids: CASSGRRDWFTEAFF. The entire variable domain, with the rest obtained from reference TRBV11-2 and TRBJ1-1, is as follows: EAGVAQSPRYKIIEKRQSVAFWCNPISGHATLYWYQQILGQGPKLLIQFQNNGVVDDSQLPKDRFSAERLKGVDSTLKIQPAKLEDSAVYLCASSGRRDWFTEAFFGQGTRLTVV.

The chain recombines TRBV28 with TRBJ1-3; tentative D call: TRBD1 (6 bases). The V end lost 2 bases, the J end lost 8 bases, and 10 bases lay between the germline ends. CDR1 MDHEN and CDR2 SYDVKM come from the germline V gene. The CDR3 spans 13 residues. The CDR3 reads CASSLGTTDTIYF. CDR3 bases: TGTGCCAGCAGTTTAGGGACAACGGACACCATATATTTT. Filled out from reference TRBV28 and TRBJ1-3, the complete variable domain reads DVKVTQSSRYLVKRTGEKVFLECVQDMDHENMFWYRQDPGLGLRLIYFSYDVKMKEKGDIPEGYSVSREKKERFSLILESASTNQTSMYLCASSLGTTDTIYFGEGSWLTVV.

This chain connects TRBV5-1 to TRBJ1-1, with TRBD1 as a possible D gene (5 bases). The V gene lost 2 bases and the J gene lost 3 bases, with 14 bases spanning the gap. Germline V gene lookup returns CDR1 SGHRS and CDR2 YFSETQ. The CDR3 is made up of 15 amino acids. CDR3 DNA: TGCGCCAGCAGCTTTCGTACAGGTTCTCACACTGAAGCTTTCTTT. It is translated as CASSFRTGSHTEAFF.

The V and J genes are TRBV5-1 and TRBJ2-3, with a possible D match to TRBD1 (6 bases). CDR1 is SGHRS and CDR2 is YFSETQ in the germline V gene. The CDR3 runs to 15 residues. Trimming removed 2 bases at V and 6 bases at J, with 16 bases between. The CDR3 is CASSFGQTDRDTQYF. The DNA of the CDR3 is TGCGCCAGCAGCTTCGGGCAGACAGACAGGGATACGCAGTATTTT.

This chain uses TRBV4-1 with TRBJ2-1; 10 bases are a match to TRBD2. Germline values: CDR1 MGHRA, CDR2 YSYEKL. The junction had 7 bases not matched to a gene; V was cut back by 2 bases and J by 6 bases. CDR3 size: 16 residues. The CDR3 sequence is CASSQLRLAGANEQFF. CDR3 bases: TGCGCCAGCAGCCAATTAAGACTAGCGGGTGCCAATGAGCAGTTCTTC.

The genes are TRBV2 and TRBJ2-5, with D maybe TRBD1 (5 bases). Deletions cut 10 bases from V and 5 bases from J, with 14 bases between. Germline V CDR1 and CDR2: SNHLY, FYNNEI. This CDR3 contains 12 residues. This CDR3 reads CAIQQEMETQYF. CDR3 DNA: TGTGCCATTCAACAGGAGATGGAGACCCAGTACTTC.

V and J are TRBV18 and TRBJ1-4; 10 bases fit TRBD1. The germline V gene encodes CDR1 KGHSH and CDR2 LQKENI. After removal of 2 bases from V and 7 bases from J, the junction contained 1 base not matched to a gene. CDR3 length: 14 amino acids. As DNA, the CDR3 is TGTGCCAGCTCACCAGGGACAGGGGTTGAAAAACTGTTTTTT. Its translation is CASSPGTGVEKLFF.

This rearrangement joins TRBV3-1 (or the pseudogene TRBV3-2) to TRBJ2-3; 8 positions agree with TRBD2. The V and J ends lost 4 bases and 2 bases, in that order; junction bases with no gene match: 8. The CDR3 extends over 16 amino acids. Germline lookup yields CDR1 LGHDT and CDR2 YNNKEL (reference sequence). This chain's CDR3 is CASSRSGDAYTDTQYF. CDR3 in DNA: TGTGCCAGCAGCCGTAGCGGGGATGCCTACACAGATACGCAGTATTTT.

This rearrangement joins TRBV9 to TRBJ2-2; D call uncertain. The V gene's germline CDR1 is SGDLS and CDR2 YYNGEE. Trimming took off 4 bases at V and 0 bases at J, with 10 bases between the two ends. The CDR3 is 15 amino acids. CDR3 residues: CASSTINSNTGELFF. The CDR3, as DNA: TGTGCCAGCAGCACTATCAATTCGAACACCGGGGAGCTGTTTTTT.

This clone was recorded once. The CDR3 sequence: CASSQDGAATQPGANVLTF. DNA for the CDR3: TGCGCCAGCAGCCAAGATGGGGCAGCCACCCAACCTGGGGCCAACGTCCTGACTTTC. V is TRBV4-1 and J is TRBJ2-6; TRBD1 is a possible D gene (5 bases). CDR3 size: 19 residues. V lost 0 bases and J 2 bases, leaving 17 bases between the germline ends. From germline, CDR1 is MGHRA and CDR2 YSYEKL.

The chain is built from TRBV20-1 and TRBJ1-2, with unresolved D. In germline, CDR1 is DFQATT, CDR2 SNEGSKA (reference sequence). CDR3 size: 11 residues. Trimming took 0 bases from V and 8 from J, leaving 7 bases between them. CDR3 region: CSARDPEGYTF. The CDR3 nucleotides read TGCAGTGCTAGAGATCCGGAGGGCTACACCTTC.

The V call is TRBV3-1 (or the pseudogene TRBV3-2), the J call TRBJ1-1; the match to TRBD1 covers 7 bases. Trimming at V came to 1 base and at J to 2 bases, leaving 13 bases not matched to a gene. Looked up from germline, CDR1 is LGHDT and CDR2 is YNNKEL (reference sequence). The CDR3 totals 18 residues. The DNA of the CDR3 is TGTGCCAGCAGCCAAGGCCGGAGCCGAGAGGGGGCAAACACTGAAGCTTTCTTT. As protein: CASSQGRSREGANTEAFF.

The chain combines TRBV6-5 with TRBJ1-2; 7 bases align to TRBD1. Germline assignment: CDR1 MNHEY and CDR2 SVGAGI. The CDR3 covers 13 residues. With 2 bases clipped from V and 8 bases from J, the junction kept 5 bases outside the gene matches. The chain's CDR3 is CASSYGGGYGYTF. The CDR3 DNA reads as TGTGCCAGCAGTTACGGAGGGGGCTACGGCTACACCTTC.

The chain carries TRBV21-1 and TRBJ1-1; the table's D call of TRBD1 was not tested on the DNA. TRBV21-1 constitutes a pseudogene. The CDR3 runs 18 residues. The CDR3 DNA reads as TGTGCCAGCAGCAATAGGGGCGGAAGGACAGGGTGCATCACTGAAGCTTTCTTT. This encodes CASSNRGGRTGCITEAFF.

There are many counts of this clone. The V call is TRBV9, the J call TRBJ1-6, with a tentative D call TRBD1 (6 bases). CDR3 length: 15 amino acids. Germline assignment: CDR1 SGDLS and CDR2 YYNGEE. Trimming shortened V by 3 bases and J by 9 bases, and 16 bases separated the two germline ends. As DNA, the CDR3 is TGTGCCAGCAGCGCGCAGGCAGGGGTTAGTTCACCCCTCCACTTT. As protein: CASSAQAGVSSPLHF.

V is TRBV7-2 and J is TRBJ2-3; 9 nucleotides align to TRBD2. This CDR3 contains 15 residues. Germline CDR1 SGHTA, CDR2 FQGNSA. Trimming at V came to 5 bases and at J to 14 bases, leaving 17 bases not matched to a gene. CDR3 region: CASSNGGASGAKGYF. CDR3 DNA sequence: TGTGCCAGCAGCAACGGTGGAGCTAGCGGGGCGAAGGGGTATTTT. The whole variable domain, remainder taken from reference TRBV7-2 and TRBJ2-3, is GAGVSQSPSNKVTEKGKDVELRCDPISGHTALYWYRQSLGQGLEFLIYFQGNSAPDKSGLPSDRFSAERTGGSVSTLTIQRTQQEDSAVYLCASSNGGASGAKGYFGPGTRLTVL.

CDR3 region: CASSQDRQVEAFF. DNA of the CDR3: TGTGCCAGCAGCCAAGATCGACAGGTTGAAGCTTTCTTT. The chain is built from TRBV3-1 (or the pseudogene TRBV3-2) and TRBJ1-1, with D possibly TRBD1 on 6 matching bases. Germline CDR1 and CDR2: LGHDT and YNNKEL (reference sequence). Trimming stripped 0 bases from V and 7 bases from J, with 9 bases between. The CDR3 length is 13 residues.

A single count supports this clone. The V call is TRBV2, the J call TRBJ2-3, with D possibly being TRBD1 (5 bases). The CDR3 length is 15 residues. CDR1 SNHLY and CDR2 FYNNEI come from the germline V gene. With 7 bases removed from V and 0 bases from J, the gap between germline ends came to 14 bases. The CDR3 sequence: CASTQGRGSTDTQYF. The CDR3, as DNA: TGTGCCAGCACCCAGGGTAGGGGAAGCACAGATACGCAGTATTTT.